The entry that follows covers one T cell receptor (beta chain) sequence. The antigen is undetermined. This record belongs to a study of monozygotic twins with inflammatory bowel disease. General study results and limits: Lower TCRbeta diversity (inverse Simpson) was seen in IBD patients than in healthy co-twins. Twin concordance left repertoire similarity unchanged, with limited power a possible explanation for this lack of difference. Findings did not support one strong IBD-associated signal or clonotype.

Making cDNA involved eight separate reactions per sample. TCRdb re-called the 5' RACE reads and catalogs CDR3 proteins one per entry, DNA excluded. This sample's table reports about 450,000 distinct CDR3 sequences. The origin of this receptor is a human donor with ulcerative colitis or Crohn's disease, or a healthy co-twin of an affected twin (not recorded which). The sequencing sample was made of blood.

CDR3: CASSVGAGGGYEQYF. The chain couples TRBV9 to TRBJ2-7; TCRdb lists TRBD1, though no DNA is available to test this call. Germline assignment: CDR1 SGDLS and CDR2 YYNGEE. The CDR3 extends over 15 amino acids.